The clone carrying this TCR beta chain was counted at least ten times. Antigen unknown. The data originate from a study of breast tumors, draining lymph nodes, adjacent tissues. General study results and limits: Tumor and nontumor repertoires were significantly more similar in luminal-like than in basal-like breast cancer. Tumor T cell lymph node origin was a supported hypothesis, not proven. Tumors had less TCR diversity than lymph nodes, more than nontumor tissue. The data were judged consistent with most tumor T cells coming from lymph node and expanding in tumor.

The CDR3 is made up of 16 amino acids. Trimming cost V 0 bases and J 0 bases, with 9 bases left between them. CDR1 is LNHNV and CDR2 is YYDKDF in the germline V gene (reference sequence). TCRdb independently ran MiXCR on the multiplex PCR reads; one entry per CDR3 protein. The sample contains about 230,000 distinct CDR3 sequences, approximately 31% of which appear only once. Breast cancer patients provided tissue from their axillary draining lymph nodes. The TCR originated in a female donor with breast cancer. Some clones in this sample may be carry-over from other donors' samples. Source material: axillary lymph node tissue. V gene TRBV15 combines with J gene TRBJ2-1, with unresolved D. The CDR3 sequence is CATSREGSSSYNEQFF. As DNA, the CDR3 is TGTGCCACCAGCAGAGAGGGCAGCAGCTCCTACAATGAGCAGTTCTTC.